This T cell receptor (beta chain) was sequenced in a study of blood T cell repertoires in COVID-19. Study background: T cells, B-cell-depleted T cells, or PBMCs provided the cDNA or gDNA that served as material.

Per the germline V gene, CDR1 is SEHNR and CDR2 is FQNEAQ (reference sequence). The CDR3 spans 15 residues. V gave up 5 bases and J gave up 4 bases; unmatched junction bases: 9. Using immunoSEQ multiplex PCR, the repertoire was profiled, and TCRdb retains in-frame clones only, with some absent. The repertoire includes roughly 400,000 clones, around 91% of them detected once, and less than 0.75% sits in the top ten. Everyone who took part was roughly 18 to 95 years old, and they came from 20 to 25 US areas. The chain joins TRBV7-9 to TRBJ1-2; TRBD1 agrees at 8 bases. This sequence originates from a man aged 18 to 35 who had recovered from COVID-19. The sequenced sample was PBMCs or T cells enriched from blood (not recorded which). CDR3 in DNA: TGTGCCAGCAGCCCTCAGGGGGCGCTGGGCTATGGCTACACCTTC. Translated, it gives CASSPQGALGYGYTF.